The sequence of this T cell receptor (beta chain) was determined in a study of vaccination effects on CD4 cells after COVID-19. Method: immunoSEQ multiplex PCR; TCRdb's copy keeps in-frame clones and lacks some. The data contain 65,000 or so clones, about 72% of them seen just once; the ten biggest clones take up roughly 3.1%. ViraFEST used viral peptide pools to expand antigen-specific CD4+ T cells before sequencing. Isolating CD4+ T cells followed approximately 11 days of culture. Vaccinees lacked prior SARS-CoV-2 infection and tested negative for nucleocapsid antibodies. PBMC were cultured at around 1.9 million per well with 10 IU/ml IL-2 and around 10 ug/ml peptides. As for this clone: What it binds is unknown.

Looked up from germline, CDR1 is SGHTA and CDR2 is FQGTGA. CDR3 length: 18 amino acids. V lost 3 bases to trimming and J lost 1 base; unmatched junction nucleotides: 9. The source material was CD4+ T cells from PBMCs cultured with HCoV-NL63 spike peptides, sampled before COVID-19 vaccination. The chain has TRBV7-3 and TRBJ2-5; 12 bases fit TRBD1. The TCR sequence derives from a human donor who received a COVID-19 vaccine. Written as DNA, the CDR3 is TGTGCCAGCAGCTTTGGGACAGGGGGCGTCATTTCCCAAGAGACCCAGTACTTC. Residues: CASSFGTGGVISQETQYF. Together with reference TRBV7-3 and TRBJ2-5, the CDR3 gives the full variable domain: GAGVSQTPSNKVTEKGKYVELRCDPISGHTALYWYRQSLGQGPEFLIYFQGTGAADDSGLPNDRFFAVRPEGSVSTLKIQRTERGDSAVYLCASSFGTGGVISQETQYFGPGTRLLVL.